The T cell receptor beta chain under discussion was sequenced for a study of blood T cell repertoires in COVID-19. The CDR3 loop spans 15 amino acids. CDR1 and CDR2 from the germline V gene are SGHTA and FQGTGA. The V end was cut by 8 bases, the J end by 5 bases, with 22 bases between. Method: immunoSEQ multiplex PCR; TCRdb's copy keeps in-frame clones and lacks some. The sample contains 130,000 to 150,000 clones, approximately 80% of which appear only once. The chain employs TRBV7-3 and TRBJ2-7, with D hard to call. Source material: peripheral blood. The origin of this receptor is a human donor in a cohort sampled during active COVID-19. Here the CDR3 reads CASALVPANIHEQYF. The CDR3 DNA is TGTGCCAGCGCGCTGGTCCCTGCCAATATCCACGAGCAGTACTTC.